The source of this T cell receptor (beta chain) is a study of CD8 T cells in Susac syndrome (dated by TCRdb to the late 2010s). For the study in its entirety: Among the sequenced Susac syndrome patients, about 6 had clinically active disease and 8 or 9 were in clinical remission. At blood withdrawal, Susac syndrome patients were either therapy-naive, taking corticosteroids (in some cases with IVIg as well), or taking IVIg alone. Whether CD8+ T cell activation and differentiation in Susac syndrome was antigen driven was tested using repertoire sequencing. The study compared CD8+ T cell repertoire clonality among roughly 12 healthy donors, roughly 14 Susac syndrome patients and about 16 multiple sclerosis patients.

In regard to this clonotype: Its specific antigen is unknown. The sample holds no much larger clone one base away, and base qualities are not on file.

The CDR3 runs 15 residues from the cysteine to the phenylalanine. Of the read, only the CDR3 DNA is kept; its 45 bases are in frame from base 1. A distance of 13 bases separates the germline ends of V and J, which lose 4 bases and 0 bases respectively. CDR1 and CDR2 are drawn from the germline V gene: SGHAT, FQNNGV. RNA was extracted using the RNeasy kit, and roughly 0.45 to 1 ug of the RNA was reverse transcribed with random hexamers. TCR beta CDR3 regions were amplified with the immunoSEQ multiplex PCR assay covering 54 Vbeta and 13 Jbeta segments. PCR amplification bias was corrected by using a synthetic template baseline for primer optimization and computational correction. The source study handled its data this way. Only productive sequences were kept, with reads annotated to V, D and J genes according to IMGT and analyzed in immunoSEQ Analyzer. To calculate clonality, Shannon entropy was normalized by log2 of the number of productive unique sequences and then subtracted from one. For each patient and control, public and private clones were evaluated among the 100 most prevalent clones. Clones were defined as Susac-specific when absent from the healthy and MS cohorts, from roughly 1,100 published viral clones and from other ImmuneACCESS disease sequences. In-frame beta chains were kept once TCRdb had trimmed the public reads at Q25 with fastp and called clones with MiXCR. When rows share a CDR3 protein, they turn into one entry using the most common DNA and genes. The V and J calls here are based on TCRdb, not the publication. The sample yields approximately 190,000 distinct CDR3 sequences; over 90% were counted once. Approximately 0.16% of the sample is taken by the ten largest.

High-throughput TCR beta sequencing profiled peripheral blood CD8+ and CD4+ T cells from healthy donors, Susac syndrome patients and multiple sclerosis patients. Recently defined diagnostic criteria for definite or probable disease were met by the Susac syndrome patients. Bulk CD8+ and CD4+ T cells were purified magnetically by negative isolation, whereas CD8+ TEMRA cells were enriched by FACS. Blood was collected in EDTA tubes and processed within 24 hours, with PBMCs isolated through density gradient centrifugation. PBMCs intended for TCR sequencing were frozen in liquid nitrogen and were later thawed in a 37 degrees C water bath. A purity of at least 90% was achieved for sorted or isolated CD4+, CD8+ and CD8+ TEMRA cells. The research as a whole found: Susac syndrome CD8+ repertoires showed clonal expansion, highest in CD8+ TEMRA cells and greater in clinically active than remitting patients. Approximately 17 Susac-specific public clones were identified in the total CD8+ repertoire, and roughly five Susac-specific public clones were identified in the CD8+ TEMRA repertoire. The number of individuals in the TCR sequencing and HLA analysis was recognized as being relatively small.

This receptor chain uses TRBV11-2 and TRBJ2-7; 5 matching bases give a weak D call of TRBD2. This TCR was sampled from a human donor with Susac syndrome. Sequencing input: CD8+ T cells from PBMCs. CDR3 protein: CASSSGSGSSYEQYF. The DNA reads TGTGCCAGCAGCTCGGGCAGCGGAAGCTCCTACGAGCAGTACTTC.